Following are 25 T cell receptor beta chains from one sample sequenced in a study of shared clonotypes between healthy human individuals. TCRdb's table, derived via immunoSEQ multiplex PCR, lists solely in-frame clones and lacks some. Of over 950,000 clones in the sample, approximately 75% are singletons; the top ten hold over 0.8%. The sample taken for sequencing was memory CD4+ T cells from PBMCs. Subset specified: CD45RA-negative fraction. The receptors derive from a man aged 18 to 30 in good health. Some clones in this sample may be carry-over from other donors' samples.

This chain uses TRBV25-1 with TRBJ2-1; D not certain. The CDR3 loop spans 15 amino acids. Per the germline V gene, CDR1 is MGHDK and CDR2 is SYGVNS. With 6 bases removed from V and 0 bases from J, the gap between germline ends came to 12 bases. The CDR3 sequence: CASRATGSSYNEQFF. The CDR3, as DNA: TGTGCCAGCAGGGCGACGGGTAGCTCCTACAATGAGCAGTTCTTC.

This clone was counted between two and nine times. The CDR3 spells CASSQSAGGEAQHF. DNA for the CDR3: TGTGCCAGCTCACAATCGGCAGGGGGAGAGGCCCAGCATTTT. The chain has TRBV18 and TRBJ1-5; 7 bases line up with TRBD1. CDR1 is KGHSH, CDR2 LQKENI, per germline. Losses at the gene ends were 4 bases for V and 11 bases for J; bases not matched to a gene: 11. This CDR3 comprises 14 residues.

The genes are TRBV5-1 and TRBJ2-1; TRBD1 aligns across 7 bases. Germline values: CDR1 SGHRS, CDR2 YFSETQ. The length of the CDR3 is 13 residues. Losses at the gene ends were 6 bases for V and 4 bases for J; bases not matched to a gene: 4. CDR3 residues: CASNRGTYNEQFF. As DNA, the CDR3 is TGCGCCAGCAACAGGGGTACGTACAATGAGCAGTTCTTC.

V gene TRBV7-3 combines with J gene TRBJ1-2; 9 positions agree with TRBD1. This CDR3 contains 18 residues. The germline gives CDR1 SGHTA, CDR2 FQGTGA. V lost 1 base to trimming and J lost 5 bases; unmatched junction nucleotides: 14. Written as DNA, the CDR3 is TGTGCCAGCAGCTTAATTTGCACGTACGGGACAGGGCGATATGGCTACACCTTC. The encoded protein is CASSLICTYGTGRYGYTF.

Comment on this clone: Other DNA sequences in this specimen translate into the identical CDR3. This chain joins TRBV20-1 and TRBJ1-2; D ambiguous. The CDR3 spans 9 residues. V was clipped by 3 bases and J by 4 bases, with 0 bases between them. CDR1 DFQATT and CDR2 SNEGSKA come from the germline V gene (reference sequence). CDR3 DNA: TGCAGTGCTAGCTATGGCTACACCTTC. Protein product: CSASYGYTF.

The chain couples TRBV5-1 to TRBJ2-3, with D unclear. Germline CDR1 and CDR2: SGHRS and YFSETQ. V lost 4 bases and J lost 2, with 11 bases in between. The CDR3 is 14 residues long. The CDR3 sequence is CASSPEGATDTQYF. The CDR3 bases are TGCGCCAGCAGCCCTGAAGGCGCCACAGATACGCAGTATTTT. The variable domain in full, with the rest retrieved from reference TRBV5-1 and TRBJ2-3, is KAGVTQTPRYLIKTRGQQVTLSCSPISGHRSVSWYQQTPGQGLQFLFEYFSETQRNKGNFPGRFSGRQFSNSRSEMNVSTLELGDSALYLCASSPEGATDTQYFGPGTRLTVL.

In this sample, this clone turned up a few times. The chain couples TRBV30 to TRBJ2-1, with D hard to call. This CDR3 contains 11 residues. Germline CDR1 GTSNPN, CDR2 SVGIG (reference sequence). V was cut by 3 bases and J by 6 bases, with 6 bases left in between. CDR3 DNA: TGTGCCTGGAGCCGGATCAATGAGCAGTTCTTC. Its protein product is CAWSRINEQFF.

This sequence joins TRBV6-1 and TRBJ1-5; tentative D call: TRBD1 (5 bases). Germline V gene lookup returns CDR1 MNHNS and CDR2 SASEGT. This CDR3 is 15 amino acids long. The V gene lost 5 bases and the J gene lost 1 base, with 12 bases spanning the gap. The CDR3 DNA reads as TGTGCCAGCAGTAAGGGACGGATGAGCAATCAGCCCCAGCATTTT. Amino acid sequence: CASSKGRMSNQPQHF.

This rearrangement joins TRBV4-1 to TRBJ2-1, with 8 positions matching TRBD2. Germline trimming cut 4 bases from V and 8 bases from J; bases unmatched to any gene: 10. This CDR3 is built from 15 residues. Germline V gene sequence: CDR1 MGHRA, CDR2 YSYEKL. Here the CDR3 reads CASSPFWGTSHEQFF. The CDR3 DNA reads as TGCGCCAGCAGCCCTTTCTGGGGGACTAGTCATGAGCAGTTCTTC.

J is TRBJ1-2 and V is TRBV2; 7 positions agree with TRBD1. The CDR3 runs to 14 residues. CDR1 is SNHLY and CDR2 is FYNNEI in the germline V gene. V shed 4 bases and J 3 bases; nucleotides not matched to a gene: 5. The CDR3 DNA reads TGTGCCAGCAGTGCGACAGGGAGAGACTATGGCTACACCTTC. Amino acid sequence: CASSATGRDYGYTF.

This clone occurred a few times. The V gene is TRBV11-2, the J gene TRBJ2-7, with D possibly TRBD2 on 6 matching bases. Trimming left V 5 bases short and J 4 bases short, with 18 bases between. Germline V lookup: CDR1 SGHAT, CDR2 FQNNGV. The CDR3 contains 15 residues. The CDR3 DNA sequence: TGTGCCAGCAGCCTCGAAAGACTAGTTTCGTACGAGCAGTACTTC. Amino acids: CASSLERLVSYEQYF.

The chain links TRBV18 to TRBJ1-1; TRBD1 is a possible D gene (6 bases). CDR3 size: 14 residues. Germline CDR1 reads KGHSH; CDR2 reads LQKENI. Trimming pared 4 bases from V and 3 bases from J, leaving 12 bases between. This chain's CDR3 is CASSRQGGDTEAFF. The CDR3 region has the DNA TGTGCCAGCTCACGACAAGGGGGGGACACTGAAGCTTTCTTT.

CDR3 loop: CASSGTLSGATYEQYF. The CDR3 DNA sequence: TGTGCCAGCAGCGGAACACTCAGCGGGGCCACCTACGAGCAGTACTTC. V and J are TRBV7-2 and TRBJ2-7; 7 nucleotides align to TRBD2. V shed 5 bases and J 2 bases; nucleotides not matched to a gene: 12. The CDR3 sequence is 16 residues long. Germline CDR1 SGHTA, CDR2 FQGNSA.

The genes are TRBV7-9 and TRBJ2-7; perhaps TRBD1 as D (5 bases). Germline-derived CDR1 and CDR2 are SEHNR and FQNEAQ (reference sequence). This CDR3 has 14 residues. Trimming left V 5 bases short and J 0 bases short, with 11 bases between. CDR3 in DNA: TGTGCCAGCAGCCTCGTAGGGGCCTCCTACGAGCAGTACTTC. Protein product: CASSLVGASYEQYF. Together with reference TRBV7-9 and TRBJ2-7, the CDR3 gives the full variable domain: DTGVSQNPRHKITKRGQNVTFRCDPISEHNRLYWYRQTLGQGPEFLTYFQNEAQLEKSRLLSDRFSAERPKGSFSTLEIQRTEQGDSAMYLCASSLVGASYEQYFGPGTRLTVT.

As DNA, the CDR3 is TGTGCCAGCAGCGCATTTTCTACCGGGGCCAACGTCCTGACTTTC. Protein sequence: CASSAFSTGANVLTF. The J gene is TRBJ2-6, the V gene TRBV9; no definite D call. In germline, CDR1 is SGDLS, CDR2 YYNGEE. The ends were cut back, 3 bases at V and 4 bases at J, with 11 bases in the middle. The CDR3 spans 15 residues.

The gene calls are TRBV19 and TRBJ2-1; no clear D. Trimming removed 4 bases from V and 1 base from J, with 14 bases in between. Per germline, CDR1 LNHDA and CDR2 SQIVND (reference sequence). This CDR3 has 16 residues. For the CDR3, the DNA is TGTGCCAGTAGTACCCGGACCGCCAGGTCCTACAATGAGCAGTTCTTC. This sequence encodes CASSTRTARSYNEQFF.

The chain couples TRBV7-7 to TRBJ2-5; no definite D call. CDR3 length: 13 amino acids. Trimming cost V 4 bases and J 5 bases, with 11 bases left between them. CDR1 and CDR2 from the germline V gene are SSHAT and FNYEAQ (reference sequence). Here the CDR3 reads CASSSLLWETQYF. In DNA form, the CDR3 reads TGTGCCAGCAGCTCGCTACTCTGGGAGACCCAGTACTTC.

The rearrangement joins TRBV11-2 to TRBJ2-3; 9 positions agree with TRBD2. The germline V gene has CDR1 SGHAT and CDR2 FQNNGV. This CDR3 contains 15 residues. After removal of 1 base from V and 3 bases from J, the junction contained 2 bases not matched to a gene. Here the CDR3 DNA reads TGTGCCAGCAGCTTAGGTAGCGGGAGAACAGATACGCAGTATTTT. Amino acid sequence: CASSLGSGRTDTQYF.

This clone was detected ten times or more. The J gene is TRBJ2-7, the V gene TRBV10-3; 10 bases match TRBD2. Germline V lookup: CDR1 ENHRY, CDR2 SYGVKD. This CDR3 is 13 amino acids long. Unmatched junction bases numbered 9, after V lost 10 bases and J lost 6 bases. CDR3: CATHTSGTGEQYF. CDR3 sequence (DNA): TGTGCCACCCACACTAGCGGGACTGGCGAGCAGTACTTC.

The chain links TRBV11-2 to TRBJ2-1; 15 positions agree with TRBD2. V shed 4 bases and J 8 bases; nucleotides not matched to a gene: 6. CDR1 and CDR2 (germline): SGHAT, FQNNGV. The CDR3 runs to 16 residues. CDR3 coding DNA: TGTGCCAGCAGCTCCGGGACTAGCGGGAGGATCTATGAGCAGTTCTTC. It yields the protein CASSSGTSGRIYEQFF.

This chain connects TRBV6-4 to TRBJ2-3, with 11 bases identical to TRBD1. V lost 5 bases and J lost 5; bases outside the gene matches: 3. This CDR3 comprises 14 residues. Per the germline V gene, CDR1 is MRHNA and CDR2 is SNTAGT. The CDR3 protein is CASSRDRGEDTQYF. The CDR3 nucleotides are TGTGCCAGCAGTCGGGACAGGGGGGAAGATACGCAGTATTTT.

V and J are TRBV30 and TRBJ2-4; weak D call: TRBD1 (5 bases). The germline V gene encodes CDR1 GTSNPN and CDR2 SVGIG (reference sequence). The V end lost 2 bases, the J end lost 0 bases, and 8 bases lay between the germline ends. The CDR3 extends over 14 amino acids. This CDR3 reads CAWSMTVAKNIQYF. Written as DNA, the CDR3 is TGTGCCTGGAGTATGACAGTAGCCAAAAACATTCAGTACTTC.

This chain connects TRBV28 to TRBJ1-4, with 7 bases that match TRBD1. The CDR3 length is 22 residues. Germline lookup yields CDR1 MDHEN and CDR2 SYDVKM. With V trimmed by 2 bases and J by 7 bases, 28 bases remained unmatched. CDR3 DNA sequence: TGTGCCAGCAGTTTAGGGGACCCAACCGGGACAGAGAATTCCTGGAGCAGTGAAAAACTGTTTTTT. Protein product: CASSLGDPTGTENSWSSEKLFF.

This sequence joins TRBV4-1 and TRBJ2-7; TRBD1 matches 9 bases. Losses at the gene ends were 5 bases for V and 2 bases for J; bases not matched to a gene: 4. The CDR3 totals 14 residues. From germline, CDR1 is MGHRA and CDR2 YSYEKL. The CDR3: CASSAGQGPYEQYF. The CDR3 DNA reads as TGCGCCAGCAGCGCGGGACAGGGACCCTACGAGCAGTACTTC.

J is TRBJ2-3 and V is TRBV30, with D possibly TRBD2 on 5 matching bases. Trimming stripped 5 bases from V and 1 base from J, with 19 bases between. This CDR3 spans 16 amino acids. Germline CDR1 is GTSNPN and CDR2 is SVGIG (reference sequence). The CDR3 sequence: CAWSPISGFRTDTQYF. The DNA of the CDR3 is TGTGCCTGGTCTCCAATCAGCGGATTTCGCACAGATACGCAGTATTTT.